This paragraph reports one T cell receptor (beta chain). Its specificity is unknown. Russia was home to the donors, healthy Caucasian individuals aged about 6 to 90. The data belong to a study of blood T cells in healthy people across ages. As for the study in general: Capturing about one barcoded beta molecule per two T cells was achieved by template switching. Study-level findings and limits: Comparison with aged donors showed that long-lived donors had more naive CD4+ cells and higher diversity. Naive T cell percentage and TCR beta diversity correlated strongly.

The CDR3 runs to 11 residues. A second PCR of about 7 to 11 cycles used a sample-barcoded 5' primer and a J-beta primer mix. MiXCR was run by TCRdb on the 5' RACE reads, yielding one entry per CDR3 protein. Of about 1.4 million distinct CDR3 sequences listed, approximately 59% are singletons. The rearrangement uses TRBV21-1 and TRBJ2-7. TRBV21-1 is tagged as a pseudogene. This TCR derives from a man younger than 30 in good health. The sequencing input was blood. The chain's CDR3 is CASPVPYEQYF. In DNA form, the CDR3 reads TGTGCCAGCCCGGTACCCTACGAGCAGTACTTC.